This TCR beta chain was sequenced during a study of T-cell reconstitution after alpha-beta-depleted transplantation in children. In germline, CDR1 is KGHSH, CDR2 LQKENI. J gave up 7 bases and V 3 bases, and 9 bases lay outside the gene matches. This CDR3 spans 15 amino acids. This clonotype has ten or more counts. This sample's TCRbeta library carried unique molecular identifier barcodes. TCRdb reprocessed the PCR reads with MiXCR, giving one entry per CDR3 protein. Of approximately 93,000 distinct CDR3 sequences listed, approximately 9.2% are singletons. This clonotype was obtained from a human donor who donated a stem cell graft to a child with congenital amegakaryocytic thrombocytopenia. The rearrangement links TRBV18 to TRBJ1-2, with 9 positions matching TRBD1. The sample was PBMCs from the stem cell graft donor, taken from the stem cell graft. The CDR3 region is CASSPNGQGLSGYTF. The CDR3 DNA reads as TGTGCCAGCTCACCCAACGGACAGGGGTTAAGTGGCTACACCTTC.